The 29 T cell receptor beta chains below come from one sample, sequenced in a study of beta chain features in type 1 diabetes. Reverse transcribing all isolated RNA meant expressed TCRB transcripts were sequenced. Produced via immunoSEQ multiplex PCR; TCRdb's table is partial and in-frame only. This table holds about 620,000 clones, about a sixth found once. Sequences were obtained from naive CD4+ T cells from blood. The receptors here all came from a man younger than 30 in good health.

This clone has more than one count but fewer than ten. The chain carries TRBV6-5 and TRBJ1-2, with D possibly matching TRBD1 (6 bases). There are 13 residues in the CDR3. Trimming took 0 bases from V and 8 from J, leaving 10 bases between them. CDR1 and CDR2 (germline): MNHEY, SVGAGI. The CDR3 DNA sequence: TGTGCCAGCAGTTACTCCCGGGACACCGGCTACACCTTC. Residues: CASSYSRDTGYTF.

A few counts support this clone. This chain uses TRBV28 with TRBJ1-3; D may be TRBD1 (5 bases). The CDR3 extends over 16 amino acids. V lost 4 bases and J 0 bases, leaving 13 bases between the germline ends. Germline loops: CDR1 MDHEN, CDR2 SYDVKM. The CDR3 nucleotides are TGTGCCAGCAGTTGGAAACAGGCTTTCTCTGGAAACACCATATATTTT. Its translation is CASSWKQAFSGNTIYF.

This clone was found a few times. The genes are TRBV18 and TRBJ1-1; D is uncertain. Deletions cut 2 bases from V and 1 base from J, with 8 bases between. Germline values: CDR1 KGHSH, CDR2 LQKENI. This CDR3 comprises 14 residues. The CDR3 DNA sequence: TGTGCCAGCTCACCAGATGTGAAGAACACTGAAGCTTTCTTT. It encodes CASSPDVKNTEAFF.

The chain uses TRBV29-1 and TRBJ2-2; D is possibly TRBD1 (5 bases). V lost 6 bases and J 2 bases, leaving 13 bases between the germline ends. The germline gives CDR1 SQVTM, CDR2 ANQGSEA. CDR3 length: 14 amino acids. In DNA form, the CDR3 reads TGCAGCGTCGAAAGACAGATAAACACCGGGGAGCTGTTTTTT. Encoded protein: CSVERQINTGELFF.

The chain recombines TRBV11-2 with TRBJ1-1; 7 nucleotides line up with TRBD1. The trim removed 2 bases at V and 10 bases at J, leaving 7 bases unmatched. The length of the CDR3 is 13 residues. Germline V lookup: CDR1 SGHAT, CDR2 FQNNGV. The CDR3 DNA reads TGTGCCAGCAGCTTAAAATCGACAGGGACAGCTTTCTTT. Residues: CASSLKSTGTAFF.

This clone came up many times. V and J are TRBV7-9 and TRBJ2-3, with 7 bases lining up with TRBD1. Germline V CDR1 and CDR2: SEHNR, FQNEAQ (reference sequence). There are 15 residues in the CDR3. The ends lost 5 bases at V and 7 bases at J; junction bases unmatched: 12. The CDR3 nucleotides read TGTGCCAGCAGCCGTGACAGGGAAAGGGGGAATACGCAGTATTTT. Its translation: CASSRDRERGNTQYF.

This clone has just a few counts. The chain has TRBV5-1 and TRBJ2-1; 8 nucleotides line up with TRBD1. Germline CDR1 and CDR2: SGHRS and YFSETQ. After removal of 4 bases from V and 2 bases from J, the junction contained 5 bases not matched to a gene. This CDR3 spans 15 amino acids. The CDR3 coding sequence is TGCGCCAGCAGCCAAGGACAGGGTCCCTACAATGAGCAGTTCTTC. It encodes CASSQGQGPYNEQFF. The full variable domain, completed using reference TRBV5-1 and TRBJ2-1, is KAGVTQTPRYLIKTRGQQVTLSCSPISGHRSVSWYQQTPGQGLQFLFEYFSETQRNKGNFPGRFSGRQFSNSRSEMNVSTLELGDSALYLCASSQGQGPYNEQFFGPGTRLTVL.

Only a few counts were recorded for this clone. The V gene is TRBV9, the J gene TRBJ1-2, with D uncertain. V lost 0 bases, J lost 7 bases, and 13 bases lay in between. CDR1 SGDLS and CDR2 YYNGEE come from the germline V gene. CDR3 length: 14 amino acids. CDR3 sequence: CASSVELQGLGYTF. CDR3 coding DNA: TGTGCCAGCAGCGTAGAATTGCAAGGTCTTGGCTACACCTTC.

CDR3 amino acids: CASSSLPRLNQPQHF. The CDR3 DNA sequence: TGTGCCAGTAGTTCCCTACCCCGGCTTAATCAGCCCCAGCATTTT. The V call is TRBV19, the J call TRBJ1-5; no clear D. CDR1 is LNHDA and CDR2 is SQIVND in the germline V gene (reference sequence). CDR3 length: 15 amino acids. V was cut by 5 bases and J by 4 bases, with 15 bases left in between. Full variable domain (outside the CDR3, taken from reference TRBV19 and TRBJ1-5): DGGITQSPKYLFRKEGQNVTLSCEQNLNHDAMYWYRQDPGQGLRLIYYSQIVNDFQKGDIAEGYSVSREKKESFPLTVTSAQKNPTAFYLCASSSLPRLNQPQHFGDGTRLSIL.

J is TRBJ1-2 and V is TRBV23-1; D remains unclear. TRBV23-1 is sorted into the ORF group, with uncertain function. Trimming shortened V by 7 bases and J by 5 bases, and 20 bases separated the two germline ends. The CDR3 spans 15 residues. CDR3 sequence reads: CASNPPGREVYGYTF. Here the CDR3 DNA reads TGCGCCAGCAACCCTCCGGGAAGGGAGGTTTATGGCTACACCTTC.

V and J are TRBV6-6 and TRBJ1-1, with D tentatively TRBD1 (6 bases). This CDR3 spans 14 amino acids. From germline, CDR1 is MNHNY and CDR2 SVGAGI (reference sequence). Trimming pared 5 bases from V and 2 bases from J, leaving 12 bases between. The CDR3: CASSNRVGNTEAFF. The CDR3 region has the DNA TGTGCCAGCAGTAACAGGGTTGGAAACACTGAAGCTTTCTTT.

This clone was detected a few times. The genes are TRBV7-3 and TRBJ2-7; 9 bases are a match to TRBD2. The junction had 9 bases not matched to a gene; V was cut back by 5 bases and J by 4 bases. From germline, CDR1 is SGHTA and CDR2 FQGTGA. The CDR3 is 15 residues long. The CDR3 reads CASSLNSGSAYEQYF. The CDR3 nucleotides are TGTGCCAGCAGCCTAAATAGCGGGAGCGCGTACGAGCAGTACTTC.

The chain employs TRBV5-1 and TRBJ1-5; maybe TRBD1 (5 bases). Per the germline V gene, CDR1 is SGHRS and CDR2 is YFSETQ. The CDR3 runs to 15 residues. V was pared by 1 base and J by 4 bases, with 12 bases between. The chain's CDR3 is CASSLTGRENQPQHF. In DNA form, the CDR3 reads TGCGCCAGCAGCTTGACCGGCAGGGAGAATCAGCCCCAGCATTTT. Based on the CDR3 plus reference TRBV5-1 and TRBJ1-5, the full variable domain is KAGVTQTPRYLIKTRGQQVTLSCSPISGHRSVSWYQQTPGQGLQFLFEYFSETQRNKGNFPGRFSGRQFSNSRSEMNVSTLELGDSALYLCASSLTGRENQPQHFGDGTRLSIL.

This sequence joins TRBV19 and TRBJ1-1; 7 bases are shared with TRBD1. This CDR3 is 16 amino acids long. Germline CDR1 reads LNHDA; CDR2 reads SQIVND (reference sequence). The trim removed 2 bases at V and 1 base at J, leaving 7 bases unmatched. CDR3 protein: CASSIYGGQRNTEAFF. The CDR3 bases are TGTGCCAGTAGTATATATGGGGGACAGCGGAACACTGAAGCTTTCTTT.

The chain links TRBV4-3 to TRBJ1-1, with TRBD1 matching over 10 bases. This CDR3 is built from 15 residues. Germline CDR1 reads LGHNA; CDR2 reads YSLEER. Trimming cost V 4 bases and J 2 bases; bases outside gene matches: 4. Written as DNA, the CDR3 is TGCGCCAGCAGCCGGGGACAGGGGATAAACACTGAAGCTTTCTTT. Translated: CASSRGQGINTEAFF.

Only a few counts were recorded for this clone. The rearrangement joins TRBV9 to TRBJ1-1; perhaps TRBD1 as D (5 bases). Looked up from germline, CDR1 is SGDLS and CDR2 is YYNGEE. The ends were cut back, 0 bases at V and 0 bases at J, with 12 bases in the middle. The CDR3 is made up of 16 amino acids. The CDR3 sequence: CASSVGWGFMNTEAFF. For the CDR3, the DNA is TGTGCCAGCAGCGTAGGGTGGGGGTTCATGAACACTGAAGCTTTCTTT.

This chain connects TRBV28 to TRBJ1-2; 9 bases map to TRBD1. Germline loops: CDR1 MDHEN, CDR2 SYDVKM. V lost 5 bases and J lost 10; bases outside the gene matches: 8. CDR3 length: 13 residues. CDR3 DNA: TGTGCCAGCAGTCAAACAGGGGGCATCATCTACACCTTC. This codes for CASSQTGGIIYTF.

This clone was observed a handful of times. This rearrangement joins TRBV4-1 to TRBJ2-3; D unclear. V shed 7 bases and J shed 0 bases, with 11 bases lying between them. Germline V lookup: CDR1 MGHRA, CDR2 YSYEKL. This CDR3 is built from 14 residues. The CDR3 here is CASTRTGSTDTQYF. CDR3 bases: TGCGCCAGCACCAGGACCGGGAGCACAGATACGCAGTATTTT.

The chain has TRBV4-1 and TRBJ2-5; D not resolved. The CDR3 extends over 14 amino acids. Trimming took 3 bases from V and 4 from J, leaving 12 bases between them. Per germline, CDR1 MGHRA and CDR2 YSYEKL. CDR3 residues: CASSQGSVGETQYF. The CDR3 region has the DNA TGCGCCAGCAGCCAGGGCAGCGTCGGAGAGACCCAGTACTTC.

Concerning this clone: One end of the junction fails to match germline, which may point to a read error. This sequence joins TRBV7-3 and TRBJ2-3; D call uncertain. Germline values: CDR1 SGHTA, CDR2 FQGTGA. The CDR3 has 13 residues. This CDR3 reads CASSLTFRDMQYF. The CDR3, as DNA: TGTGCCAGCAGCTTAACGTTCAGAGATATGCAGTATTTT.

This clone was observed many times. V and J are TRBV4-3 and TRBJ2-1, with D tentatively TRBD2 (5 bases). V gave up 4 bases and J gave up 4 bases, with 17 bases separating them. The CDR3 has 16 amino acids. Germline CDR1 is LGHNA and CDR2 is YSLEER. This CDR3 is CASSPGKGPLYNEQFF. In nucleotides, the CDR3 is TGCGCCAGCAGCCCCGGGAAAGGCCCTTTGTACAATGAGCAGTTCTTC.

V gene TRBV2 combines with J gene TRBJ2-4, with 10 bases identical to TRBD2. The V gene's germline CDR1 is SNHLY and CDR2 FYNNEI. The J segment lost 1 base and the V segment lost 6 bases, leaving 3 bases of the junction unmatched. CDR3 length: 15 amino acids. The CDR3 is CASRGTSAAKNIQYF. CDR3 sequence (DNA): TGTGCCAGCAGGGGGACTAGCGCGGCCAAAAACATTCAGTACTTC.

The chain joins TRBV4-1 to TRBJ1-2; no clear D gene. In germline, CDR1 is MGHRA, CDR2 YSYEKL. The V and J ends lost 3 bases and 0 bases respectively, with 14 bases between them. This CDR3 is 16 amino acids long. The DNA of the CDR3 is TGCGCCAGCAGCCATGACCGACGGGGAGCTAACTATGGCTACACCTTC. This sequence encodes CASSHDRRGANYGYTF.

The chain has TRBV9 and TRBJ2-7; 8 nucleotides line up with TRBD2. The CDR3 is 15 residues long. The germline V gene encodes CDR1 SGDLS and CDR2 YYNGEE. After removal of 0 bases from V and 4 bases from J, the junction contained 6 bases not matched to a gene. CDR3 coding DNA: TGTGCCAGCAGCGTAGGGGGGACTAGAGCTTACGAGCAGTACTTC. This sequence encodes CASSVGGTRAYEQYF.

As DNA, the CDR3 is TGTGCCATCACGAAGGGGAGCACTGAAGCTTTCTTT. Translated: CAITKGSTEAFF. This rearrangement joins TRBV10-3 to TRBJ1-1, with a tentative D call TRBD1 (5 bases). V lost 7 bases and J lost 4, with 10 bases in between. The CDR3 spans 12 residues. Germline CDR1 is ENHRY and CDR2 is SYGVKD.

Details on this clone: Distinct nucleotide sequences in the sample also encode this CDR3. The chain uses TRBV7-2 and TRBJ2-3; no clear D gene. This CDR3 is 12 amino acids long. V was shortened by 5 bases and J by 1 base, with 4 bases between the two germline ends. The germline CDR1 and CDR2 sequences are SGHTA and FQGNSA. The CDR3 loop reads CASSPGTDTQYF. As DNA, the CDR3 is TGTGCCAGCAGCCCGGGCACAGATACGCAGTATTTT.

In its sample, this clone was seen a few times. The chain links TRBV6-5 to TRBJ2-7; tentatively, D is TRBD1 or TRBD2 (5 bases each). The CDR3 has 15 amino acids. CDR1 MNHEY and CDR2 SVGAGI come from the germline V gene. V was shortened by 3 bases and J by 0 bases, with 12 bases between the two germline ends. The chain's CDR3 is CASSYRGSSSYEQYF. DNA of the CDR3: TGTGCCAGCAGTTATCGGGGCTCTAGCTCCTACGAGCAGTACTTC.

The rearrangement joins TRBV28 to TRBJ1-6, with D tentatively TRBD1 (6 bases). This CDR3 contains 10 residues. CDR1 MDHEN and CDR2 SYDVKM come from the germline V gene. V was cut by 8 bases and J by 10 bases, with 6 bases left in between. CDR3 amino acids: CASGQSPLHF. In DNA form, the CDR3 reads TGTGCCAGCGGACAGTCACCCCTCCACTTT.

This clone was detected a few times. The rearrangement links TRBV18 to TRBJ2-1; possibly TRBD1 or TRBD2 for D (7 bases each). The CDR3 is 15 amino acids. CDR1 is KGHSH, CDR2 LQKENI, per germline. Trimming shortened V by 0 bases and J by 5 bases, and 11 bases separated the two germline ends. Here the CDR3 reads CASSPPTGRDNEQFF. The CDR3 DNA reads TGTGCCAGCTCACCACCGACAGGGAGGGACAATGAGCAGTTCTTC.